A single T cell receptor (beta chain) is shown here with its context. Its antigen is undetermined. Unique molecular identifiers were present in the TCR beta cDNA libraries. Each CDR3 protein gets one entry after TCRdb re-called the PCR reads with MiXCR. The table includes 750,000 to 900,000 distinct CDR3 sequences, around 42% detected once. This sample is part of a study of post-analysis software for immune sequencing data. The study, taken as a whole, reports: Diversity measured as normalized Chao1 was significantly lower in multiple sclerosis patients than in controls. Controls showed lower frequencies than patients for several TRBV segments, and TRBV5-6, TRBV5-1 and TRBV20-1 were among these.

Germline assignment: CDR1 SGHRS and CDR2 YFSETQ. Trimming pared 4 bases from V and 8 bases from J, leaving 18 bases between. The CDR3 is 15 amino acids. Sequenced sample: blood. The TCR originated in a girl aged 5-17 years with multiple sclerosis. This sequence joins TRBV5-1 and TRBJ1-4; D might be TRBD1 (5 bases). CDR3 sequence (DNA): TGCGCCAGCAGCCCCGGGACGGCCGGCGGAGAAAAACTGTTTTTT. The encoded protein is CASSPGTAGGEKLFF.